This T cell receptor beta chain was recovered during a study of shared clonotypes between healthy human individuals. Assay: immunoSEQ multiplex PCR; the TCRdb copy retains only in-frame clones and omits some. The sample carries 2 million to 2.5 million clones, around 95% recorded once. Germline CDR1 is SGHRS and CDR2 is YFSETQ. The CDR3 covers 13 residues. V gave up 2 bases and J gave up 6 bases, with 9 bases separating them. The sample comprised naive CD4+ T cells sorted from blood. Subset indicated: CD45RA+ positively selected. The gene calls are TRBV5-1 and TRBJ2-1, with D uncertain. The sequence was obtained from a man aged 18 to 35 in good health. CDR3 protein: CASSFPVGNEQFF. The CDR3, as DNA: TGCGCCAGCAGCTTCCCTGTAGGCAATGAGCAGTTCTTC.